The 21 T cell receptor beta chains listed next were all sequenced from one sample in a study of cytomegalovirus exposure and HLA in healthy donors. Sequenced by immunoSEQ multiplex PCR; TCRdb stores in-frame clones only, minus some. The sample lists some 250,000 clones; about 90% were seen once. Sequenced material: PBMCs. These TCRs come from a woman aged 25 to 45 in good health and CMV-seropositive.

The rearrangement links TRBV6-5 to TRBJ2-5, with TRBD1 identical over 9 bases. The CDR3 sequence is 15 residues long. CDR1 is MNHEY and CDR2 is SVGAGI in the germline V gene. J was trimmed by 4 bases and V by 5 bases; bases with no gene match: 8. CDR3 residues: CASSRAGTGRETQYF. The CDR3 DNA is TGTGCCAGCAGTCGCGCCGGGACAGGGAGAGAGACCCAGTACTTC.

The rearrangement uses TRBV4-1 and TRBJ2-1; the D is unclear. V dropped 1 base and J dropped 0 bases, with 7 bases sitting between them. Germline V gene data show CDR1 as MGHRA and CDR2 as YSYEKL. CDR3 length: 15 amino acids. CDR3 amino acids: CASSQVQDSYNEQFF. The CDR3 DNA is TGCGCCAGCAGCCAAGTTCAGGACTCCTACAATGAGCAGTTCTTC.

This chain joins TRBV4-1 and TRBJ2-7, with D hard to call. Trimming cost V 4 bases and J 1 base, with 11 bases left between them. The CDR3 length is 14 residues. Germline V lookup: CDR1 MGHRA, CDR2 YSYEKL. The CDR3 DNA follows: TGCGCCAGCAGCCCAGACGTGAGGTCCTACGAGCAGTACTTC. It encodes CASSPDVRSYEQYF.

In nucleotides, the CDR3 is TGCGCCAGCAGCTCCGGGGGTTCGGCGAACACCGGGGAGCTGTTTTTT. It encodes CASSSGGSANTGELFF. The chain recombines TRBV5-1 with TRBJ2-2; D is possibly TRBD2 (6 bases). V was shortened by 3 bases and J by 0 bases, with 12 bases between the two germline ends. This CDR3 has 16 amino acids. In germline, CDR1 is SGHRS, CDR2 YFSETQ.

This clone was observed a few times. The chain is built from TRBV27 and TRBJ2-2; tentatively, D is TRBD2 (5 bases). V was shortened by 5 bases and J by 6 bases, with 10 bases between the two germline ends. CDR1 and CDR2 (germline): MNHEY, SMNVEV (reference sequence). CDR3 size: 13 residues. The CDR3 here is CASSVTRAGELFF. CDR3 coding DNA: TGTGCCAGCAGTGTGACGAGGGCCGGGGAGCTGTTTTTT.

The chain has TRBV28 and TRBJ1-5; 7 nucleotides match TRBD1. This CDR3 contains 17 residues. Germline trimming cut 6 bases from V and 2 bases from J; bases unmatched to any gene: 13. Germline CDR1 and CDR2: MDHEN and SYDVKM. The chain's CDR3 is CASRRGSTGVGNQPQHF. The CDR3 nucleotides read TGTGCCAGCAGGCGGGGCTCAACAGGGGTGGGCAATCAGCCCCAGCATTTT.

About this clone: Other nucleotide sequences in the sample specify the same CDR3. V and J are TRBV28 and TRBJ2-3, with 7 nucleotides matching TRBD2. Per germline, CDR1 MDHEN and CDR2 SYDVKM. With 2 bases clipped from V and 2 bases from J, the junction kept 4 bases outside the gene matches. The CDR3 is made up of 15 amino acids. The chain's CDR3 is CASSLPSGLTDTQYF. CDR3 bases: TGTGCCAGCAGTTTACCTAGCGGACTCACAGATACGCAGTATTTT. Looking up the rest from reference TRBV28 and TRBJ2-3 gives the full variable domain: DVKVTQSSRYLVKRTGEKVFLECVQDMDHENMFWYRQDPGLGLRLIYFSYDVKMKEKGDIPEGYSVSREKKERFSLILESASTNQTSMYLCASSLPSGLTDTQYFGPGTRLTVL.

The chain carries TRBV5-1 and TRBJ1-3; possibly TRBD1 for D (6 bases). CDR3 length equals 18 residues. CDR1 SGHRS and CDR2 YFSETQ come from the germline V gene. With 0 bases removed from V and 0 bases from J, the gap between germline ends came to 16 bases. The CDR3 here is CASSLGNSDSSSGNTIYF. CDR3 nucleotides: TGCGCCAGCAGCTTGGGAAATTCGGACAGTAGCTCTGGAAACACCATATATTTT.

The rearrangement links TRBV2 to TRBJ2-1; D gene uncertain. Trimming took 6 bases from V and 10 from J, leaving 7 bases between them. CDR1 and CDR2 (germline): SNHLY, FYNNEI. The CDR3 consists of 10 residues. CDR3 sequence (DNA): TGTGCCAGCAGGGGCGAGGAGCAGTTCTTC. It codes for CASRGEEQFF.

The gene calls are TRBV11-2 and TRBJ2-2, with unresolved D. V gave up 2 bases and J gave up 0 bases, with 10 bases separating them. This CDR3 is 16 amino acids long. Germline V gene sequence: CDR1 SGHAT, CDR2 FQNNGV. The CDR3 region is CASSLLRRTNTGELFF. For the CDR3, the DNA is TGTGCCAGCAGCTTACTCCGGCGGACGAACACCGGGGAGCTGTTTTTT. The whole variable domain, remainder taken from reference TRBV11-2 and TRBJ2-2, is EAGVAQSPRYKIIEKRQSVAFWCNPISGHATLYWYQQILGQGPKLLIQFQNNGVVDDSQLPKDRFSAERLKGVDSTLKIQPAKLEDSAVYLCASSLLRRTNTGELFFGEGSRLTVL.

CDR3 loop: CASRGGLLYEQYF. DNA for the CDR3: TGTGCCAGCAGAGGGGGACTACTTTACGAGCAGTACTTC. V is TRBV6-5 and J is TRBJ2-7; TRBD2 is a possible D gene (7 bases). This CDR3 spans 13 amino acids. Germline V gives CDR1 MNHEY, CDR2 SVGAGI. V dropped 6 bases and J dropped 4 bases, with 13 bases sitting between them.

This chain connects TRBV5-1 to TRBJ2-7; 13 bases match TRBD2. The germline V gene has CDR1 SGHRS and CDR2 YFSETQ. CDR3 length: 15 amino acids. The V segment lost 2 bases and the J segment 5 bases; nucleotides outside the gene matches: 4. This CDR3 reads CASSFTSGRADEQYF. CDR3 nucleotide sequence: TGCGCCAGCAGCTTTACTAGCGGGAGGGCCGACGAGCAGTACTTC.

CDR3 DNA sequence: TGTGCCAGCAGTTCCCGGGACAGCGTCTTCTCTGGGGCCAACGTCCTGACTTTC. Translating it yields CASSSRDSVFSGANVLTF. The rearrangement joins TRBV25-1 to TRBJ2-6; TRBD1 aligns across 7 bases. CDR1 and CDR2 from the germline V gene are MGHDK and SYGVNS. V was pared by 5 bases and J by 0 bases, with 10 bases of the junction left unmatched. The CDR3 consists of 18 residues.

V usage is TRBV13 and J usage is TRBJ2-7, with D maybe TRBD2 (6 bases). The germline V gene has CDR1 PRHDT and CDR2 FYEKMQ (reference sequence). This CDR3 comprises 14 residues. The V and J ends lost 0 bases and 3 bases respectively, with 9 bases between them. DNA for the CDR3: TGTGCCAGCAGCTTAGGCGGGAGTAGCTACGAGCAGTACTTC. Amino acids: CASSLGGSSYEQYF.

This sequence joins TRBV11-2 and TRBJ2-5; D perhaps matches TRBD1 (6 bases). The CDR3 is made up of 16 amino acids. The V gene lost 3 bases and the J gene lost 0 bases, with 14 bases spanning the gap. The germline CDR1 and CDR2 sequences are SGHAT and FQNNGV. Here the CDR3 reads CASSFIPGQYQETQYF. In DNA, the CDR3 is TGTGCCAGCAGCTTTATCCCTGGACAGTACCAAGAGACCCAGTACTTC. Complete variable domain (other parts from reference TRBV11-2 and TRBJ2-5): EAGVAQSPRYKIIEKRQSVAFWCNPISGHATLYWYQQILGQGPKLLIQFQNNGVVDDSQLPKDRFSAERLKGVDSTLKIQPAKLEDSAVYLCASSFIPGQYQETQYFGPGTRLLVL.

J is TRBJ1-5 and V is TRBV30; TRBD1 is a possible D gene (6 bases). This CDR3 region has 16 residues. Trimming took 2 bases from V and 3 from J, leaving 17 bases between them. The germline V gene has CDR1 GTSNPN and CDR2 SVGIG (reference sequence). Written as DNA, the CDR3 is TGTGCCTGGAGTCAAGGGGGGGCTGGACCCAATCAGCCCCAGCATTTT. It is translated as CAWSQGGAGPNQPQHF.

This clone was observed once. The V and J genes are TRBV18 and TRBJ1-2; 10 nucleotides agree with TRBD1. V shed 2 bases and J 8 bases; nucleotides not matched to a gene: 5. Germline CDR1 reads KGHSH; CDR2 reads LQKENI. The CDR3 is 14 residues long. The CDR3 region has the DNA TGTGCCAGCTCACCAAGTGGACAGGGGGTAGGCTACACCTTC. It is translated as CASSPSGQGVGYTF.

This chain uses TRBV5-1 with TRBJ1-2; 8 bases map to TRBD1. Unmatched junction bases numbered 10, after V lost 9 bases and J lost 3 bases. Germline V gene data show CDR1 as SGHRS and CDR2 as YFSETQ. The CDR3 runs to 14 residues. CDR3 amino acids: CATNPGTGYYGYTF. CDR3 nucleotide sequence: TGCGCCACCAACCCAGGGACAGGCTACTATGGCTACACCTTC. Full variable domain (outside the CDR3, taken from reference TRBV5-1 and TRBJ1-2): KAGVTQTPRYLIKTRGQQVTLSCSPISGHRSVSWYQQTPGQGLQFLFEYFSETQRNKGNFPGRFSGRQFSNSRSEMNVSTLELGDSALYLCATNPGTGYYGYTFGSGTRLTVV.

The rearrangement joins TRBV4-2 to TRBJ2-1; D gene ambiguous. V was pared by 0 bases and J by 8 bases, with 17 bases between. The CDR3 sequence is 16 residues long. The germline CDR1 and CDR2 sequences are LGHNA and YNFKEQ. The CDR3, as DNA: TGTGCCAGCAGCCAAGATTTAGGCCTAGAGACCGATGAGCAGTTCTTC. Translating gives CASSQDLGLETDEQFF.

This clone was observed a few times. CDR3 in DNA: TGCAGCGCCCAACCTCGGGGTTATGGCTACACCTTC. Protein product: CSAQPRGYGYTF. The rearrangement links TRBV29-1 to TRBJ1-2; no firm D call. Trimming cost V 7 bases and J 5 bases, with 14 bases left between them. CDR3 size: 12 residues. Germline V gives CDR1 SQVTM, CDR2 ANQGSEA.

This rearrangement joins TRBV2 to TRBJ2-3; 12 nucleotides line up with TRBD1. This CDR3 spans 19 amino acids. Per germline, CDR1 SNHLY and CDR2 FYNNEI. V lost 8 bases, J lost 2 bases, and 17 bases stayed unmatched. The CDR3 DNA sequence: TGTGCCAGCCAAGACCCGGGACAGGGGGCCAGGTCGGACACAGATACGCAGTATTTT. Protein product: CASQDPGQGARSDTDTQYF.